This T cell receptor (beta chain) came from a study of T-cell memory formation after mild COVID-19. Study-level background: Each donor largely had its own TCR clusters.

Study-level findings and limits: Pre-infection memory carried some responding clones, suggesting that cross-reactive memory joined.

TCR alpha and TCR beta cDNA libraries with sample barcodes and UMIs came from 5'RACE using constant-segment primers. TCRdb used MiXCR to reprocess the 5' RACE reads, holding one entry per CDR3 protein. The repertoire holds hundreds of thousands of distinct CDR3 sequences, with 15% to 20% as singletons. Concerning this clonotype: The antigen is undetermined. The DNA is omitted, as the CDR3 cannot be located on it reliably, and the CDR3 follows TCRdb's listing.

The source material was PBMCs or a T cell subset sorted from them (not recorded which). The source is a man aged 18 to 29 who had mild COVID-19 (a few samples of this study predate the infection). Cell type and time point are not known.

The CDR3 loop is CATLKFGEGTDTQYF. V is TRBV7-2 and J is TRBJ2-3; the table assigns TRBD1, which was not confirmed against the DNA. Germline CDR1 SGHTA, CDR2 FQGNSA. Counting both end residues, the CDR3 totals 15 amino acids.